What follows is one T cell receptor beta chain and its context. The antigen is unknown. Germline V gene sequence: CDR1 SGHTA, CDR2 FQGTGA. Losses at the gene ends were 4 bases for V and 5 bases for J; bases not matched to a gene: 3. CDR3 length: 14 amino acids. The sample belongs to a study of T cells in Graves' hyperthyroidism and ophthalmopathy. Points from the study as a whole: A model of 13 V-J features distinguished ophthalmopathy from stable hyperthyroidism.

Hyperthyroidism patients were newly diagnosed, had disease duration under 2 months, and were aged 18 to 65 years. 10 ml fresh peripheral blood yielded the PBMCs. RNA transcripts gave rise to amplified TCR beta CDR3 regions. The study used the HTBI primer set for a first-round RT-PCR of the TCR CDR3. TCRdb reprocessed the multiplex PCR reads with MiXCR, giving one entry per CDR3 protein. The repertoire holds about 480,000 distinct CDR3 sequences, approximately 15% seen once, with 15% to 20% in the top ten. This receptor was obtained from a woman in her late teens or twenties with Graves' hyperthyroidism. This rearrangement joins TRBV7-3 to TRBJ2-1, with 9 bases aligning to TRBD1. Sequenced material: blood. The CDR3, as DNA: TGTGCCAGCAGCTCACAGGGGGCTGACAATGAGCAGTTCTTC. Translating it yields CASSSQGADNEQFF.